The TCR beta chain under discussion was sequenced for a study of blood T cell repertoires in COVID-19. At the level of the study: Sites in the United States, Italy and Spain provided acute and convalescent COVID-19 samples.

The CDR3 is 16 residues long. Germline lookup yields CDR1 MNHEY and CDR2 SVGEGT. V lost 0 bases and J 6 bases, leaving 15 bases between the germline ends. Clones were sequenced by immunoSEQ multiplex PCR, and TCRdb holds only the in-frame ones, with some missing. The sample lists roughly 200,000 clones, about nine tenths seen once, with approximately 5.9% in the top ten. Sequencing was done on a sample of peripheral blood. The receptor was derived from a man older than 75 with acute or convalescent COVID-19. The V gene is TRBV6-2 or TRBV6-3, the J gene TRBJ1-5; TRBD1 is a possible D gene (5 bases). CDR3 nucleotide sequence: TGTGCCAGCAGTTACTCGACAGTCCAAGGCCGTCAGCCCCAGCATTTT. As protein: CASSYSTVQGRQPQHF.